The clone carrying this TCR beta chain has just a few counts. Its antigen is not identified. This record comes from a study of identical twins. Study results and limitations: A lower insertion count was a feature of abundant cord blood beta clonotypes, with no such feature in memory repertoires. It was cross-sectional statistical analysis, not following the same donors, that the conclusions relied on. Potential partial confounding of zero-insertion analyses by invariant MAIT and iNKT cells was noted.

J gave up 1 base and V 4 bases, and 12 bases lay outside the gene matches. CDR1 and CDR2 from the germline V gene are SGHAT and FQNNGV. CDR3 size: 17 residues. TCRdb analysed the 5' RACE reads with MiXCR anew, one entry per CDR3 protein. Of around 300,000 distinct CDR3 sequences in the sample, 6.5% to 9.5% are singletons; the top ten hold approximately 2%. Another study also made use of these data, one on yellow fever vaccine responses in identical twins. This second report adds: Among the twins, the vaccine T cell response reportedly seemed partly convergent and partly personalized.

Sequenced material: memory (CD45RO+) T cells sorted from blood. V and J are TRBV11-2 and TRBJ2-7; 8 bases are a match to TRBD1. The origin of this receptor is a woman aged 18 to 35 in good health. The chain's CDR3 is CASSSPSPGQGSYEQYF. In DNA form, the CDR3 reads TGTGCCAGCAGCTCCCCCTCCCCCGGACAGGGTTCCTACGAGCAGTACTTC.